The sequence of this TCR beta chain was determined in a study of blood T cell repertoires in COVID-19. Libraries were prepared by immunoSEQ multiplex PCR; TCRdb keeps only in-frame clonotypes and omits some of them. The table lists about 89,000 clones, 80% to 95% of them singletons. Trimming stripped 2 bases from V and 1 base from J, with 7 bases between. The CDR3 sequence is 14 residues long. The germline gives CDR1 MNHEY, CDR2 SVGAGI. V usage is TRBV6-5 and J usage is TRBJ2-3; unclear D gene. Sequenced input: peripheral blood. The receptor comes from a human donor with active COVID-19. The donor label of this sample is uncertain. DNA for the CDR3: TGTGCCAGCAGTTACACCCGGGGCACAGATACGCAGTATTTT. It codes for CASSYTRGTDTQYF.